This T cell receptor (beta chain) was identified during a study of CD8 T cells in ankylosing spondylitis. In its sample, this clonotype was seen a few times. Its antigen is as yet unknown. Findings of the study overall: Disease-linked clones reportedly showed significant enrichment in matched ankylosing spondylitis synovial fluid. About 8 highly homologous variants formed a TCR beta motif that appeared characteristic of ankylosing spondylitis blood.

With molecular barcodes, quantitative 5'-RACE was used to make the TCR beta libraries. TCRdb analysed the 5' RACE reads with MiXCR anew, one entry per CDR3 protein. The sample holds a few hundred thousand distinct CDR3 sequences; approximately 20% are singletons and the top ten take roughly a sixth. The CDR3 totals 15 residues. V dropped 5 bases and J dropped 7 bases, with 18 bases sitting between them. The chain carries TRBV12-3 or TRBV12-4 and TRBJ1-5; D is perhaps TRBD1 (6 bases). Sample: blood, either unsorted or a sorted T cell fraction (not recorded which). The clonotype comes from a male donor with ankylosing spondylitis. The CDR3 bases are TGTGCCAGCAGTACCCCCGGGGGCTCGGGACAGCCCCAGCATTTT. As protein: CASSTPGGSGQPQHF.